The entry below describes one TCR beta chain. This record comes from a study of tumor and adjacent non-tumor tissue in lung cancer. Germline V gene sequence: CDR1 SGHAT, CDR2 FQNNGV. CDR3 size: 17 residues. The V and J ends lost 9 bases and 7 bases, in that order; junction bases with no gene match: 16. This sample's RNA came from whole unsorted tissue. The normal lung tissue was taken more than 3 cm from the tumor edge. TCRbeta libraries were built with three rounds of nested PCR, modified from ARM-PCR. TCRdb re-analysed the multiplex PCR reads in MiXCR, keeping a single row per CDR3 protein. The profile shows 85,000 or so distinct CDR3 sequences, more than 75% of them singletons.

The V and J genes are TRBV11-2 and TRBJ2-7, with 15 bases that match TRBD2. The TCR originated in a woman aged 50 to 65 with non-small cell lung cancer. The sequencing sample was made of distant non-tumor lung tissue. The chain's CDR3 is CASSTRTSGRALWEQYF. In DNA, the CDR3 is TGTGCCAGTAGCACCCGGACTAGCGGGAGGGCATTATGGGAGCAGTACTTC. Supplemented by reference TRBV11-2 and TRBJ2-7, the full variable domain reads EAGVAQSPRYKIIEKRQSVAFWCNPISGHATLYWYQQILGQGPKLLIQFQNNGVVDDSQLPKDRFSAERLKGVDSTLKIQPAKLEDSAVYLCASSTRTSGRALWEQYFGPGTRLTVT.